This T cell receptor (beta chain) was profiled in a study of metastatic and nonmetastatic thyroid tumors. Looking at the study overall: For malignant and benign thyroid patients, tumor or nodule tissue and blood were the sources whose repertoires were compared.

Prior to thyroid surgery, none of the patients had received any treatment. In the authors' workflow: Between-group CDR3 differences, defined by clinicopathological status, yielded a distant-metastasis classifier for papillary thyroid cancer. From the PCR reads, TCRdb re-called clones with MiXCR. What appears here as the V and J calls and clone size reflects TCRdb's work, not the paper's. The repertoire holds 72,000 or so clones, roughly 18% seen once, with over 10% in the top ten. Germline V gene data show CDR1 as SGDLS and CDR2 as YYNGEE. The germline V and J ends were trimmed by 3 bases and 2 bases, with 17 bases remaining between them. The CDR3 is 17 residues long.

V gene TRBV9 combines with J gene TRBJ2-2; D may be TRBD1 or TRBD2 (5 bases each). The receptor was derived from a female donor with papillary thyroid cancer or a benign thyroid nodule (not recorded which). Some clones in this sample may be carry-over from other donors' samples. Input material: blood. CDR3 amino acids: CASSAQAPGDNTGELFF. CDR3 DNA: TGTGCCAGCAGCGCACAAGCACCTGGGGACAACACCGGGGAGCTGTTTTTT.